This T cell receptor beta chain emerged from a study of Ad26.COV2.S vaccination and SARS-CoV-2 variants. General observations from the study: Total T cell responses, in the TCR breadth and depth analyses, may have been underestimated. Vaccinees showed greater spike-specific TCR breadth than placebo recipients. Measurement of non-spike TCR breadth gave similar results in vaccine and placebo recipients. After vaccination, substantial breadth of spike-specific CD8+ and CD4+ responses was reported.

Using immunoSEQ multiplex PCR, the repertoire was profiled, and TCRdb retains in-frame clones only, with some absent. The table has around 350,000 clones, about 90% seen once. About this clone: Its target is not known.

The starting material was peripheral blood, obtained after recovery from COVID-19. This sequence originates from a human donor who had recovered from COVID-19.

CDR3 bases: TGTGCCAGCACCTCTTCGACCAAAAACATTCAGTACTTC. Translation: CASTSSTKNIQYF. This rearrangement joins TRBV12-3 or TRBV12-4 to TRBJ2-4, with D unresolved. This CDR3 has 13 residues. Trimming shortened V by 7 bases and J by 2 bases, and 9 bases separated the two germline ends.